This T cell receptor beta chain was observed in a study of CD8 T cells in ankylosing spondylitis. TCRdb re-derived calls from the 5' RACE reads in MiXCR, one entry per CDR3 protein. In the table there are about 700,000 distinct CDR3 sequences, 15% to 20% of which are singletons. This clonotype appeared a few times. As yet, its antigen is unknown. Germline loops: CDR1 MNHEY, CDR2 SMNVEV (reference sequence). J lost 4 bases, V lost 6 bases, and 4 bases had no gene match. This CDR3 spans 15 amino acids. Study results and limitations: Reports of some motif variants in reactive arthritis synovial fluid and blood predate this one. It was reported that disease-linked clones were significantly enriched in matched ankylosing spondylitis synovial fluid. Clones linked with disease were CD8+ and fairly uncommon in the peripheral blood. In ankylosing spondylitis blood, a motif of about eight highly homologous TCR beta variants appeared characteristic.

This TCR came from a male donor with ankylosing spondylitis. The V and J genes are TRBV27 and TRBJ2-1; 12 bases are shared with TRBD2. The sample was blood, either unsorted or a sorted T cell fraction (not recorded which). CDR3 sequence (DNA): TGTGCCAGCAGACTAGCGGGGGGCCGATACAATGAGCAGTTCTTC. Translation: CASRLAGGRYNEQFF.